The rows below give T cell receptor beta chains drawn from one sample of a study of beta chain features in type 1 diabetes. Sequencing used immunoSEQ multiplex PCR; TCRdb keeps in-frame clones, though not all of them. Of 550,000 to 850,000 clones listed, 13% are singletons. Sequenced input: naive CD4+ T cells from blood. These receptors were collected from a man aged 18 to 30 with type 1 diabetes. Each CDR3 is given with its conserved first and last residue. The order of the fields is D gene, J gene, clone size, V gene, CDR3 DNA, CDR3 protein. A D gene is named only where the DNA matches it firmly. Clone size, where shown, is once, few, many, or a class for clones that have expanded.

D gene: TRBD1; J gene: TRBJ1-1; clone size: few; V gene: TRBV18; CDR3 DNA: TGTGCCAGCTCACCGGGACAGGGTGTGGACACTGAAGCTTTCTTT; CDR3 protein: CASSPGQGVDTEAFF
D gene: TRBD2; J gene: TRBJ2-3; clone size: NA; V gene: TRBV4-1; CDR3 DNA: TGCGCCAGCAGCCAAGATAGGACTAGCGGCACAGATACGCAGTATTTT; CDR3 protein: CASSQDRTSGTDTQYF
D gene: TRBD1; J gene: TRBJ2-7; clone size: few; V gene: TRBV5-4; CDR3 DNA: TGTGCCAGCAGCTTGGGACAGGGGGACGAGCAGTACTTC; CDR3 protein: CASSLGQGDEQYF
D gene: NA; J gene: TRBJ2-3; clone size: NA; V gene: TRBV5-1; CDR3 DNA: TGCGCCAGCAGCATCTCGTTGGATACGCAGTATTTT; CDR3 protein: CASSISLDTQYF
D gene: NA; J gene: TRBJ1-3; clone size: once; V gene: TRBV29-1; CDR3 DNA: TGCAGCATACGAACCAGGGATCCTGGAAACACCATATATTTT; CDR3 protein: CSIRTRDPGNTIYF
D gene: NA; J gene: TRBJ2-7; clone size: few; V gene: TRBV19; CDR3 DNA: TGTGCCAGTAGTATAGACAGTAGCTACGAGCAGTACTTC; CDR3 protein: CASSIDSSYEQYF
D gene: NA; J gene: TRBJ2-3; clone size: few; V gene: TRBV21-1; CDR3 DNA: TGTGCCAGCTGTGGGGGACAGAAGAGAAGGACCACCAGCACAGATACGCAGTATTTT; CDR3 protein: CASCGGQKRRTTSTDTQYF
D gene: TRBD2; J gene: TRBJ2-3; clone size: few; V gene: TRBV30; CDR3 DNA: TGTGCCTGGAGCAGAGCGGGGCTTACAGATACGCAGTATTTT; CDR3 protein: CAWSRAGLTDTQYF
D gene: NA; J gene: TRBJ1-5; clone size: NA; V gene: TRBV29-1; CDR3 DNA: TGCAGCGTTGTCGTGGGGTCGGGGTTGAATCAGCCCCAGCATTTT; CDR3 protein: CSVVVGSGLNQPQHF
D gene: TRBD1; J gene: TRBJ2-1; clone size: NA; V gene: TRBV14; CDR3 DNA: TGTGCCAGCAGCCGCAGGGGGATTGGCAATGAGCAGTTCTTC; CDR3 protein: CASSRRGIGNEQFF
D gene: TRBD1; J gene: TRBJ1-2; clone size: NA; V gene: TRBV7-8; CDR3 DNA: TGTGCCAGCAGCTTAGGCTCAGGGGGCGACTATGGCTACACCTTC; CDR3 protein: CASSLGSGGDYGYTF
D gene: NA; J gene: TRBJ2-3; clone size: few; V gene: TRBV7-9; CDR3 DNA: TGTGCCAGCAGCTCGGGACCATGGGCGGGAGATACGCAGTATTTT; CDR3 protein: CASSSGPWAGDTQYF
D gene: TRBD2; J gene: TRBJ2-5; clone size: few; V gene: TRBV5-6; CDR3 DNA: TGTGCCAGCAGCCTCCCCCGGGCGGGGGGGCCCGTAGAGACCCAGTACTTC; CDR3 protein: CASSLPRAGGPVETQYF
D gene: NA; J gene: TRBJ2-1; clone size: NA; V gene: TRBV6-5; CDR3 DNA: TGTGCCAGCAGCTTTACTCCGAACAATGAGCAGTTCTTC; CDR3 protein: CASSFTPNNEQFF
D gene: NA; J gene: TRBJ2-5; clone size: NA; V gene: TRBV10-3; CDR3 DNA: TGTGCCATCAGCCAGGGGCAGGGGCAAGAGACCCAGTACTTC; CDR3 protein: CAISQGQGQETQYF
D gene: NA; J gene: TRBJ2-1; clone size: NA; V gene: TRBV7-9; CDR3 DNA: TGTGCCAACCACCCCGAGTTAAGCGAAGGTCGGAATGAGCAGTTCTTC; CDR3 protein: CANHPELSEGRNEQFF
D gene: NA; J gene: TRBJ1-4; clone size: NA; V gene: TRBV19; CDR3 DNA: TGTGCCAGTAGTCACCAGGGAGGGCCCCTCGATGTGTTTTTT; CDR3 protein: CASSHQGGPLDVFF
D gene: TRBD1; J gene: TRBJ2-7; clone size: few; V gene: TRBV6-6; CDR3 DNA: TGTGCCAGCCGGACAGGGAGAACCTACGAGCAGTACTTC; CDR3 protein: CASRTGRTYEQYF
D gene: NA; J gene: TRBJ1-3; clone size: few; V gene: TRBV6-6; CDR3 DNA: TGTGCCAGCGCACGCAGGGTGGAAGCTGGAAACACCATATATTTT; CDR3 protein: CASARRVEAGNTIYF
D gene: NA; J gene: TRBJ2-1; clone size: NA; V gene: TRBV6-6; CDR3 DNA: TGTGCCAGCAGCTCCCACGCAGGGCGTTACAATGAGCAGTTCTTC; CDR3 protein: CASSSHAGRYNEQFF
D gene: TRBD1; J gene: TRBJ2-3; clone size: few; V gene: TRBV30; CDR3 DNA: TGTGCCTGGAGTGCTGACAGGGCCACGCAGTATTTT; CDR3 protein: CAWSADRATQYF
D gene: NA; J gene: TRBJ1-4; clone size: NA; V gene: TRBV21-1; CDR3 DNA: TGTGCCAGCAGCGCAGGGGGCTCTTTTGAAAAACTGTTTTTT; CDR3 protein: CASSAGGSFEKLFF
D gene: NA; J gene: TRBJ2-7; clone size: NA; V gene: TRBV30; CDR3 DNA: TGTGCCTGGAGTTACCCTGGGGACCAGACCTACGAGCAGTACTTC; CDR3 protein: CAWSYPGDQTYEQYF
D gene: NA; J gene: TRBJ2-1; clone size: NA; V gene: TRBV5-1; CDR3 DNA: TGCGCCAGCCAATCCGGGATCAATGAGCAGTTCTTC; CDR3 protein: CASQSGINEQFF
D gene: TRBD1; J gene: TRBJ1-5; clone size: NA; V gene: TRBV18; CDR3 DNA: TGTGCCAGCTCACCTAGCGGGACAGTTAGCAATCAGCCCCAGCATTTT; CDR3 protein: CASSPSGTVSNQPQHF
D gene: TRBD1; J gene: TRBJ2-7; clone size: NA; V gene: TRBV5-1; CDR3 DNA: TGCGCCAGCAGCCACGGACAGGGTGCCTACGAGCAGTACTTC; CDR3 protein: CASSHGQGAYEQYF
D gene: TRBD1; J gene: TRBJ2-1; clone size: NA; V gene: TRBV18; CDR3 DNA: TGTGCCAGCTCACCACGGGTCGGACAGGGATCTAACAATGAGCAGTTCTTC; CDR3 protein: CASSPRVGQGSNNEQFF
D gene: NA; J gene: TRBJ2-3; clone size: few; V gene: TRBV6-5; CDR3 DNA: TGTGCCAGCAGTTACGGCGGGGGCAACACAGATACGCAGTATTTT; CDR3 protein: CASSYGGGNTDTQYF
D gene: NA; J gene: TRBJ2-3; clone size: NA; V gene: TRBV18; CDR3 DNA: TGTGCCAGCTCACCCTCTAGCACAGATACGCAGTATTTT; CDR3 protein: CASSPSSTDTQYF
D gene: NA; J gene: TRBJ1-5; clone size: NA; V gene: TRBV19; CDR3 DNA: TGTGCCAGTATGTCACGGAACAATCAGCCCCAGCATTTT; CDR3 protein: CASMSRNNQPQHF
D gene: NA; J gene: TRBJ1-1; clone size: few; V gene: TRBV10-2; CDR3 DNA: TGCGCCAGCAGAATGGGGAACACTGAAGCTTTCTTT; CDR3 protein: CASRMGNTEAFF
D gene: NA; J gene: TRBJ2-7; clone size: NA; V gene: TRBV11-1; CDR3 DNA: TGTGCCAGCAGCTTAGTTGGGGATCGCTCCTACGAGCAGTACTTC; CDR3 protein: CASSLVGDRSYEQYF
D gene: NA; J gene: TRBJ1-2; clone size: NA; V gene: TRBV29-1; CDR3 DNA: TGCAGCGTCGAAAGTGGTGGGGGGCGAACTGGCTATGGCTACACCTTC; CDR3 protein: CSVESGGGRTGYGYTF
D gene: TRBD2; J gene: TRBJ2-3; clone size: few; V gene: TRBV7-6; CDR3 DNA: TGTGCCAGCAGCCGGACTAGCGGGGGGGCCGGGAGCACAGATACGCAGTATTTT; CDR3 protein: CASSRTSGGAGSTDTQYF
D gene: TRBD1; J gene: TRBJ2-2; clone size: NA; V gene: TRBV18; CDR3 DNA: TGTGCCAGCTCACCACCGGGACAGCGGAACACCGGGGAGCTGTTTTTT; CDR3 protein: CASSPPGQRNTGELFF
D gene: TRBD1; J gene: TRBJ1-2; clone size: few; V gene: TRBV5-4; CDR3 DNA: TGTGCCAGCAGCCCACGGGAGGGACAGTCTGGCTACACCTTC; CDR3 protein: CASSPREGQSGYTF
D gene: NA; J gene: TRBJ2-1; clone size: NA; V gene: TRBV30; CDR3 DNA: TGTGCCTGGAGTATGGAGAATTACAATGAGCAGTTCTTC; CDR3 protein: CAWSMENYNEQFF
D gene: TRBD1; J gene: TRBJ1-1; clone size: NA; V gene: TRBV29-1; CDR3 DNA: TGCAGCGTTCTAACCGGGACAGCGAACACTGAAGCTTTCTTT; CDR3 protein: CSVLTGTANTEAFF
D gene: TRBD1; J gene: TRBJ1-4; clone size: NA; V gene: TRBV6-1; CDR3 DNA: TGTGCCAGCAGTGAAGGGGACAGGGAAAAACTGTTTTTT; CDR3 protein: CASSEGDREKLFF
D gene: NA; J gene: TRBJ2-3; clone size: few; V gene: TRBV10-3; CDR3 DNA: TGTGCCATCAGTGAGTCACAGAATACGCAGTATTTT; CDR3 protein: CAISESQNTQYF
D gene: NA; J gene: TRBJ2-7; clone size: NA; V gene: TRBV6-5; CDR3 DNA: TGTGCCAGCAGTCGGGAGTACGAGCAGTACTTC; CDR3 protein: CASSREYEQYF
D gene: NA; J gene: TRBJ2-7; clone size: NA; V gene: TRBV6-5; CDR3 DNA: TGTGCCAGCAGTTACAGCAACGCCTACGAGCAGTACTTC; CDR3 protein: CASSYSNAYEQYF
D gene: TRBD1; J gene: TRBJ2-7; clone size: few; V gene: TRBV25-1; CDR3 DNA: TGTGCCAGCCTAGAACGGGGCAGGGGGAACTACGAGCAGTACTTC; CDR3 protein: CASLERGRGNYEQYF